A single T cell receptor beta chain is shown here with its context. This clonotype was seen ten or more times. No antigen is known for it. Base-call qualities are not available, and no considerably larger clone is one nucleotide away. This sample is drawn from a study of T-cell reconstitution after alpha-beta-depleted transplantation in children (dated by TCRdb to the mid-2010s). Study-wide context: T-cell immune reconstitution after TCRalphabeta/CD19-depleted allogeneic hematopoietic cell transplantation in children was quantitatively tracked in the study by means of TCR repertoire profiling. On the study overall, not on this receptor specifically: In some patients, high TCRbeta diversity at day 60 was attributed to recipient T cells and intrathymic progenitors that had survived conditioning. The apparently early alphabetaT-cell count recovery about two months after transplant was reportedly dependent on only several hundred rapidly expanded clones derived from non-depleted graft cells. Hyperexpanded clone frequencies declined over subsequent months; after one year, T-cell counts and TCRbeta diversity were mostly attributed to newly produced T cells.

V was cut back by 4 bases and J by 3 bases, leaving a gap of 10 bases between them. The germline V gene provides CDR1 SQVTM and CDR2 ANQGSEA. From the cysteine through the phenylalanine, the CDR3 covers 13 amino acids. The kept DNA is CDR3 alone, 39 bases in frame from the first base. In light of the paper, this sample's treatment or condition label describes: allogeneic hematopoietic cell transplantation with graft depleted of TCRalphabeta T cells and CD19 B cells. The transplant recipients were children given TCRalphabeta/CD19-depleted allogeneic hematopoietic cell grafts. The library was generated by PCR. Sequencing was performed on an Illumina HiSeq 2500. TCR libraries were prepared with molecular barcoding, using unique molecular identifiers to normalize TCRbeta repertoire quantification. The public sequencing data were trimmed at Q25 with fastp and processed into clonotypes with MiXCR by TCRdb, which kept only in-frame beta chains. Every CDR3 protein is listed once, alongside the most common genes and DNA of its rows. The sample has hundreds of thousands of distinct CDR3 sequences on record, around 9.9% of them singletons. In total, the top ten clones hold over 25% of the sample.

This specimen was PBMCs, taken before TCRalphabeta/CD19-depleted stem cell transplant. The origin of this receptor is a child younger than two with acute myeloid leukemia, due to receive a stem cell transplant. The V and J genes are TRBV29-1 and TRBJ1-5; the best D guess is TRBD1, with 5 bases matching. The CDR3 protein is CSVAGNSNQPQHF. The nucleotides read TGCAGCGTTGCAGGGAATTCCAATCAGCCCCAGCATTTT.